Listed here are 32 T cell receptor beta chains from one sample, sequenced in a study of synovial regulatory T cells in juvenile arthritis. No antigen is known for these receptors. Findings of the study overall: Compared with other blood Treg cells, inflammation-associated Treg cells had reduced TCR diversity.

Sequencing was performed with immunoSEQ multiplex PCR; in TCRdb, only in-frame clones are kept and a portion is missing. The sample table includes about 9,900 clones. The sample taken for sequencing was Treg cells from blood. Subset described: HLA-DR+ inflammation-associated blood Treg cells. The receptors stem from a donor aged 2 to 35 with juvenile idiopathic arthritis.

CDR3 region: CASMEGVGFGNTIYF. This chain uses TRBV5-1 with TRBJ1-3. The CDR3 is 15 residues long. Nucleotide data are not available. Per germline, CDR1 SGHRS and CDR2 YFSETQ.

The chain joins TRBV4-3 to TRBJ1-2. This CDR3 contains 14 residues. No DNA appears here. CDR1 is LGHNA, CDR2 YSLEER, per germline. CDR3 in amino acids: CASSQAGGRDGYTF.

The chain couples TRBV13 to TRBJ1-2; TCRdb returns TRBD1, unconfirmable since there is no DNA. Germline assignment: CDR1 PRHDT and CDR2 FYEKMQ (reference sequence). The CDR3 covers 15 residues. The DNA is not on file. The CDR3 reads CASSRPLGTGYGYTF.

This clone ranks as medium-sized in terms of frequency. The J gene is TRBJ1-6, the V gene TRBV7-9; TCRdb's D call of TRBD1 is untestable without DNA. There are 15 residues in the CDR3. The protein alone is recorded here. In germline, CDR1 is SEHNR, CDR2 FQNEAQ (reference sequence). CDR3 in amino acids: CATHGPTAINSPLHF.

The chain uses TRBV7-2 and TRBJ1-2. This CDR3 is 17 amino acids long. No nucleotide data were recorded. CDR1 SGHTA and CDR2 FQGNSA come from the germline V gene. The CDR3 spells CASSYAAGAGGVYGYTF.

The V and J genes are TRBV28 and TRBJ1-1. CDR1 is MDHEN, CDR2 SYDVKM, per germline. There are 13 residues in the CDR3. DNA was not recorded. The CDR3 loop reads CASSLNWRSKAFF.

The CDR3 spells CASSLEAGKSANVLTF. The gene calls are TRBV5-1 and TRBJ2-6; the TRBD2 assignment by TCRdb is unverifiable without DNA. This CDR3 has 16 amino acids. The nucleotide record is missing. The germline gives CDR1 SGHRS, CDR2 YFSETQ.

The chain joins TRBV25-1 to TRBJ1-4; no DNA is available, so the TRBD1 call from TCRdb remains unchecked. The CDR3 consists of 16 residues. The entry carries no DNA sequence. CDR1 and CDR2 (germline): MGHDK, SYGVNS. The CDR3 protein is CASSELGKGVDEKLFF.

The chain combines TRBV7-9 with TRBJ2-2; with no DNA, the TCRdb D assignment of TRBD2 cannot be verified. Per the germline V gene, CDR1 is SEHNR and CDR2 is FQNEAQ (reference sequence). The CDR3 totals 14 residues. No DNA accompanies this entry. CDR3 loop: CASSPRGLTGELFF.

The chain has TRBV4-3 and TRBJ2-2; the D call of TRBD1 rests on TCRdb alone, since no DNA is present to check it. This CDR3 is built from 16 residues. Only the protein sequence is given. Germline V gives CDR1 LGHNA, CDR2 YSLEER. CDR3 protein: CASSQDRGLGTGELFF.

This clone registers medium-sized by frequency. This chain links TRBV16 with TRBJ2-7; TCRdb names TRBD1, which stays unverified in the absence of DNA. The germline CDR1 and CDR2 sequences are KGHSY and FQNENV. The CDR3 consists of 13 residues. No nucleotide data were recorded. The CDR3: CASRLGQGYEQYF.

The CDR3 is CAWSARGTQYF. The chain joins TRBV30 to TRBJ2-5; TCRdb names TRBD1, which stays unverified in the absence of DNA. The CDR3 totals 11 residues. The protein alone is recorded here. Germline V CDR1 and CDR2: GTSNPN, SVGIG (reference sequence).

This rearrangement joins TRBV19 to TRBJ2-1; TCRdb selects TRBD1, and the lack of DNA leaves this call unchecked. The CDR3 totals 13 residues. No DNA sequence is on record. Germline lookup yields CDR1 LNHDA and CDR2 SQIVND (reference sequence). CDR3 loop: CASRDRGDNEQFF.

The rearrangement joins TRBV5-4 to TRBJ1-2. Germline values: CDR1 SGHNT, CDR2 YYREEE (reference sequence). The CDR3 has 14 residues. No DNA was logged. CDR3 loop: CASSPRTDPYGYTF.

V usage is TRBV6-1 and J usage is TRBJ1-2; TCRdb's D call, TRBD1, is unchecked because there is no DNA. This CDR3 is built from 14 residues. The nucleotide record is missing. Germline lookup yields CDR1 MNHNS and CDR2 SASEGT. The CDR3: CASSEYQGTHGYTF.

This clone registers medium-sized by frequency. This chain uses TRBV5-4 with TRBJ2-4; TCRdb designates TRBD1, a call that cannot be tested without DNA. Germline V gene lookup returns CDR1 SGHNT and CDR2 YYREEE (reference sequence). This CDR3 contains 16 residues. No DNA is given. The CDR3 reads CASSLAGDWAKNIQYF.

V gene TRBV29-1 combines with J gene TRBJ1-5. Germline assignment: CDR1 SQVTM and CDR2 ANQGSEA. The CDR3 consists of 13 residues. Nucleotide data are not available. The CDR3 here is CSVELQGGQPQHF.

The chain is built from TRBV6-5 and TRBJ2-6; TCRdb calls TRBD1, which cannot be checked without DNA. Per germline, CDR1 MNHEY and CDR2 SVGAGI. The CDR3 is 15 residues long. The DNA sequence is not available. CDR3 residues: CASGDRRSGANVLTF.

CDR3: CAWSVQNSPLHF. The chain couples TRBV30 to TRBJ1-6; as DNA is missing, the TRBD1 call by TCRdb cannot be tested. Germline-derived CDR1 and CDR2 are GTSNPN and SVGIG (reference sequence). The CDR3 totals 12 residues. No DNA accompanies this entry.

This chain joins TRBV20-1 and TRBJ2-7; TCRdb's assignment of TRBD2 cannot be checked, as there is no DNA. Germline CDR1 is DFQATT and CDR2 is SNEGSKA (reference sequence). The length of the CDR3 is 10 residues. No nucleotide data were recorded. This chain's CDR3 is CSARDLEQYF.

V is TRBV29-1 and J is TRBJ2-2; as DNA is missing, the TRBD2 call by TCRdb cannot be tested. CDR1 and CDR2 from the germline V gene are SQVTM and ANQGSEA. There are 12 residues in the CDR3. No DNA appears here. The CDR3 protein is CSVTGRTGELFF.

The rearrangement links TRBV5-6 to TRBJ1-4; TCRdb names TRBD1, which stays unverified in the absence of DNA. The CDR3 spans 14 residues. No nucleotide data were recorded. CDR1 is SGHDT, CDR2 YYEEEE, per germline. CDR3 in amino acids: CASRRDRVSEKLFF.

J is TRBJ1-1 and V is TRBV4-1. The germline V gene encodes CDR1 MGHRA and CDR2 YSYEKL. The CDR3 loop spans 12 amino acids. DNA is not on record. The CDR3: CASSQENTEAFF.

The genes are TRBV28 and TRBJ2-6. From germline, CDR1 is MDHEN and CDR2 SYDVKM. The CDR3 contains 16 residues. No DNA is listed. The CDR3 spells CASSLQTSSGANVLTF.

This CDR3 is CATTTRASTDTQYF. V usage is TRBV2 and J usage is TRBJ2-3; with no DNA, the TCRdb D assignment of TRBD2 cannot be verified. From germline, CDR1 is SNHLY and CDR2 FYNNEI. The CDR3 is 14 residues long. No DNA sequence was recorded.

The chain has TRBV6-1 and TRBJ2-7; as DNA is missing, the TRBD1 call by TCRdb cannot be tested. The CDR3 consists of 14 residues. The entry carries no DNA sequence. From germline, CDR1 is MNHNS and CDR2 SASEGT. CDR3: CASSEARGFYEQYF.

The rearrangement joins TRBV27 to TRBJ1-5. Germline CDR1 reads MNHEY; CDR2 reads SMNVEV (reference sequence). This CDR3 is 18 amino acids long. There is no recorded DNA. The CDR3 reads CASIPTADGRGFLQPQHF.

The V and J genes are TRBV4-3 and TRBJ1-2. Per germline, CDR1 LGHNA and CDR2 YSLEER. The CDR3 is 14 residues long. There is no recorded DNA. The CDR3 loop reads CASSQDYRRAGYTF.

The chain carries TRBV6-4 and TRBJ2-3; TCRdb indicates TRBD1, and absent DNA this call remains unverified. The CDR3 is 14 residues long. The protein alone is recorded here. Germline V gene lookup returns CDR1 MRHNA and CDR2 SNTAGT. The CDR3 is CASSPGGNTDTQYF.

The rearrangement uses TRBV2 and TRBJ2-1; TCRdb indicates TRBD1, and absent DNA this call remains unverified. The CDR3 contains 16 residues. No DNA is given. The V gene's germline CDR1 is SNHLY and CDR2 FYNNEI. The CDR3 is CASRETGGGGDNEQFF.

The chain has TRBV5-1 and TRBJ2-5. Per the germline V gene, CDR1 is SGHRS and CDR2 is YFSETQ. This CDR3 has 11 amino acids. Only the protein sequence is given. The CDR3 protein is CASSWQETQYF.

V is TRBV15 and J is TRBJ2-5; the D call of TRBD1 rests on TCRdb alone, since no DNA is present to check it. This CDR3 region has 15 residues. The DNA is not on file. Germline assignment: CDR1 LNHNV and CDR2 YYDKDF (reference sequence). The CDR3 loop is CATSSRLQGRKTQYF.